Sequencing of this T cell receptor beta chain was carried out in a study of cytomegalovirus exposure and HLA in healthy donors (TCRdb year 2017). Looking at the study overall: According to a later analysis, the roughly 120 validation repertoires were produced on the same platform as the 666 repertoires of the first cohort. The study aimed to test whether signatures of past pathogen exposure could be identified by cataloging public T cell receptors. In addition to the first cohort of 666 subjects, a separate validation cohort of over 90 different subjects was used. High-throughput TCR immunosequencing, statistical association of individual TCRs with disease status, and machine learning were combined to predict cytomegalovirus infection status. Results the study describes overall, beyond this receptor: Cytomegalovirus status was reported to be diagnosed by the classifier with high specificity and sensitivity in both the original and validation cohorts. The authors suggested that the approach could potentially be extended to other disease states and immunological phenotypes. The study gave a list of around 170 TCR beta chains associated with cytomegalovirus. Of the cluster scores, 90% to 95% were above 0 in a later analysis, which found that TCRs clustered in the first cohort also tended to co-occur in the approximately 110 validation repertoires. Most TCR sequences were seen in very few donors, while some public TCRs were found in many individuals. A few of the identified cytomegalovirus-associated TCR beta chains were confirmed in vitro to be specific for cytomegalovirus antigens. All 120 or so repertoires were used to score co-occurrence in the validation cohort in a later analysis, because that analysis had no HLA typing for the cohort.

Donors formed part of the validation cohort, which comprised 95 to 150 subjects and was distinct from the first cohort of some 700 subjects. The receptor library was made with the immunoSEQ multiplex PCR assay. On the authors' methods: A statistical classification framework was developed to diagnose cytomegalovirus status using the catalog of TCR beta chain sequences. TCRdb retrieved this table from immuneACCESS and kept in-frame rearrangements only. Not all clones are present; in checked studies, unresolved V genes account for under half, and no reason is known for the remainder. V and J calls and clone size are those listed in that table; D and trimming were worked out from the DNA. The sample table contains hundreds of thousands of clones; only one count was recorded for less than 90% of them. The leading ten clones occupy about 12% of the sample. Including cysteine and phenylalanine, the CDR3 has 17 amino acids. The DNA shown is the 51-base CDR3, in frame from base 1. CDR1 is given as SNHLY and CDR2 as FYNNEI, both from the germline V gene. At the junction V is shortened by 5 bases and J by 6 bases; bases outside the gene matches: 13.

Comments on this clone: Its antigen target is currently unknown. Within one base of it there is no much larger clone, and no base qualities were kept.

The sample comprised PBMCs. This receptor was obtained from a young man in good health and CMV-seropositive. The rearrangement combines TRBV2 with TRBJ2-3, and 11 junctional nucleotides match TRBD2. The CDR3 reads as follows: CASSLIVAGGPEDTQYF. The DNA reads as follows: TGTGCCAGCAGTCTAATAGTAGCGGGAGGGCCAGAGGATACGCAGTATTTT. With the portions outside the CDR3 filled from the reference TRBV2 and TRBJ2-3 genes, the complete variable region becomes EPEVTQTPSHQVTQMGQEVILRCVPISNHLYFYWYRQILGQKVEFLVSFYNNEISEKSEIFDDQFSVERPDGSNFTLKIRSTKLEDSAMYFCASSLIVAGGPEDTQYFGPGTRLTVL.